Below, 8 T cell receptor beta chains from the same sample are listed, as sequenced in a study of blood T cell repertoires in COVID-19. Data came from immunoSEQ multiplex PCR; TCRdb stores just in-frame clones and leaves some out. The sample holds about 70,000 clones; around 90% are singletons and the top ten take around 1.5%. Sequenced material: peripheral blood. Every receptor here comes from a human donor in a cohort sampled during active COVID-19.

This chain connects TRBV6-1 to TRBJ2-5, with TRBD1 matching over 9 bases. V lost 3 bases, J lost 2 bases, and 1 base stayed unmatched. The CDR3 is 14 residues long. CDR1 is MNHNS, CDR2 SASEGT, per germline. CDR3 in amino acids: CASSEGTGQETQYF. DNA of the CDR3: TGTGCCAGCAGTGAGGGGACAGGGCAAGAGACCCAGTACTTC.

The gene calls are TRBV9 and TRBJ1-1; the match to TRBD1 covers 9 bases. The CDR3 consists of 15 residues. V shed 2 bases and J 4 bases; nucleotides not matched to a gene: 6. CDR1 SGDLS and CDR2 YYNGEE come from the germline V gene. The CDR3 spells CASSVGTGSGTEAFF. CDR3 nucleotides: TGTGCCAGCAGCGTTGGGACAGGGAGTGGCACTGAAGCTTTCTTT.

The chain couples TRBV2 to TRBJ2-1; 10 nucleotides line up with TRBD2. Trimming at V came to 6 bases and at J to 3 bases, leaving 5 bases not matched to a gene. CDR1 is SNHLY, CDR2 FYNNEI, per germline. This CDR3 region has 15 residues. In DNA, the CDR3 is TGTGCCAGCAGAAGCCTAGCGGGGGTCTACAATGAGCAGTTCTTC. Its protein product is CASRSLAGVYNEQFF.

J is TRBJ1-4 and V is TRBV21-1; the table assigns TRBD1, which was not confirmed against the DNA. TRBV21-1 is a pseudogene. This CDR3 contains 16 residues. The CDR3 DNA sequence: TGTGCCAGCCTCCCTGGACAGGGGGCTTCAGGTGAAAAACTGTTTTTT. Its translation: CASLPGQGASGEKLFF.

The chain couples TRBV6-6 to TRBJ2-1; TRBD2 aligns across 13 bases. CDR1 MNHNY and CDR2 SVGAGI come from the germline V gene (reference sequence). The CDR3 has 15 residues. The J segment lost 4 bases and the V segment lost 6 bases, leaving 3 bases of the junction unmatched. The CDR3 nucleotides read TGTGCCAGCAGGATGGGACTAGCGGGATACAATGAGCAGTTCTTC. This translates into CASRMGLAGYNEQFF.

The rearrangement joins TRBV28 to TRBJ2-7; TRBD2 is a possible D gene (6 bases). Germline V gene data show CDR1 as MDHEN and CDR2 as SYDVKM. The CDR3 consists of 16 residues. V lost 6 bases and J lost 2, with 20 bases in between. The CDR3 region is CASRASSALTPYEQYF. The CDR3 DNA follows: TGTGCCAGCAGGGCTTCTAGCGCCCTAACCCCCTACGAGCAGTACTTC. Complete variable domain (other parts from reference TRBV28 and TRBJ2-7): DVKVTQSSRYLVKRTGEKVFLECVQDMDHENMFWYRQDPGLGLRLIYFSYDVKMKEKGDIPEGYSVSREKKERFSLILESASTNQTSMYLCASRASSALTPYEQYFGPGTRLTVT.

The V call is TRBV29-1, the J call TRBJ2-5, with 8 bases fitting TRBD2. J lost 1 base, V lost 8 bases, and 6 bases had no gene match. The CDR3 has 13 residues. CDR1 and CDR2 (germline): SQVTM, ANQGSEA. DNA for the CDR3: TGCAGCACCGGGACTAGTTCCCAAGAGACCCAGTACTTC. It encodes CSTGTSSQETQYF.

CDR3 sequence reads: CASSYERGGYGYTF. CDR3 in DNA: TGTGCCAGCAGTTACGAGCGGGGTGGGTATGGCTACACCTTC. V gene TRBV6-5 combines with J gene TRBJ1-2; D uncertain. V lost 2 bases to trimming and J lost 5 bases, with 12 bases between them. The CDR3 runs 14 residues. Germline-derived CDR1 and CDR2 are MNHEY and SVGAGI.